The 18 T cell receptor beta chains listed next were all sequenced from one sample in a study of shared clonotypes between healthy human individuals. The data were produced by immunoSEQ multiplex PCR, yet TCRdb's version contains in-frame clones alone and is incomplete. Of approximately 1.4 million clones in the sample, about 98% were seen once. Specimen: naive CD4+ T cells sorted from blood. The subset is: CD45RA+ positively selected. All receptors come from a man younger than 45 in good health.

This chain links TRBV19 with TRBJ2-1; TRBD1 might be the D (6 bases). Germline CDR1 and CDR2: LNHDA and SQIVND (reference sequence). CDR3 length: 13 residues. V lost 2 bases and J 11 bases, leaving 13 bases between the germline ends. CDR3 nucleotide sequence: TGTGCCAGTAGTATAACAGGGCGTATAAAGCAGTTCTTC. It codes for CASSITGRIKQFF.

The CDR3 sequence: CASQWTSAETQYF. CDR3 nucleotides: TGTGCCAGTCAATGGACTAGCGCGGAGACCCAGTACTTC. The rearrangement links TRBV28 to TRBJ2-5, with 9 bases that match TRBD2. Germline loops: CDR1 MDHEN, CDR2 SYDVKM. The junction had 7 bases not matched to a gene; V was cut back by 9 bases and J by 5 bases. The CDR3 sequence is 13 residues long. Full variable domain (rest looked up from reference TRBV28 and TRBJ2-5): DVKVTQSSRYLVKRTGEKVFLECVQDMDHENMFWYRQDPGLGLRLIYFSYDVKMKEKGDIPEGYSVSREKKERFSLILESASTNQTSMYLCASQWTSAETQYFGPGTRLLVL.

The V and J genes are TRBV7-2 and TRBJ1-2; 7 nucleotides align to TRBD1. J was trimmed by 5 bases and V by 4 bases; bases with no gene match: 10. CDR3 length: 15 residues. Per germline, CDR1 SGHTA and CDR2 FQGNSA. This chain's CDR3 is CASSSKTGSAYGYTF. The CDR3 DNA sequence: TGTGCCAGCAGCTCTAAGACAGGGAGTGCTTATGGCTACACCTTC.

This chain joins TRBV2 and TRBJ2-7, with 8 bases matching TRBD2. The V gene's germline CDR1 is SNHLY and CDR2 FYNNEI. The CDR3 has 15 amino acids. Losses at the gene ends were 6 bases for V and 3 bases for J; bases not matched to a gene: 10. CDR3 coding DNA: TGTGCCAGCAGACGACTAGCGAAAAAGGACTACGAGCAGTACTTC. The encoded protein is CASRRLAKKDYEQYF.

About this clone itself: One end of the junction is discordant with germline, which a read error may explain. The chain is built from TRBV5-1 and TRBJ2-1; D call uncertain. The CDR3 runs to 12 residues. Germline assignment: CDR1 SGHRS and CDR2 YFSETQ. The CDR3 bases are TGCGCCAGCAGCTTGGAAGGGAATGGGCAGTTCTTC. Protein sequence: CASSLEGNGQFF.

This clone has just one count. V usage is TRBV27 and J usage is TRBJ1-5; perhaps TRBD1 as D (6 bases). The CDR3 covers 18 residues. V was shortened by 3 bases and J by 0 bases, with 18 bases between the two germline ends. Germline CDR1 MNHEY, CDR2 SMNVEV (reference sequence). The CDR3 sequence: CASSFSGQMDFSNQPQHF. CDR3 sequence (DNA): TGTGCCAGCAGTTTTTCAGGACAGATGGATTTTAGCAATCAGCCCCAGCATTTT.

DNA for the CDR3: TGCGCCAGCTATGAATCATTAGGGAAGAACACTGAAGCTTTCTTT. It codes for CASYESLGKNTEAFF. This chain links TRBV10-2 with TRBJ1-1; D ambiguous. This CDR3 comprises 15 residues. The V end lost 8 bases, the J end lost 1 base, and 17 bases lay between the germline ends. CDR1 WSHSY and CDR2 SAAADI come from the germline V gene.

V gene TRBV5-1 combines with J gene TRBJ2-7; 7 bases map to TRBD2. There are 14 residues in the CDR3. V trimming: 2 bases; J trimming: 4 bases; junction bases outside the gene matches: 6. Germline loops: CDR1 SGHRS, CDR2 YFSETQ. The CDR3 sequence is CASSFSGGRYEQYF. The CDR3 bases are TGCGCCAGCAGCTTTTCTGGCGGGAGATACGAGCAGTACTTC. The whole variable domain, remainder taken from reference TRBV5-1 and TRBJ2-7, is KAGVTQTPRYLIKTRGQQVTLSCSPISGHRSVSWYQQTPGQGLQFLFEYFSETQRNKGNFPGRFSGRQFSNSRSEMNVSTLELGDSALYLCASSFSGGRYEQYFGPGTRLTVT.

The rearrangement links TRBV4-3 to TRBJ2-1; 9 nucleotides agree with TRBD2. CDR1 LGHNA and CDR2 YSLEER come from the germline V gene. The CDR3 is 15 amino acids. J gave up 8 bases and V 2 bases, and 7 bases lay outside the gene matches. The CDR3 sequence: CASSQSLAGTYEQFF. CDR3 nucleotides: TGCGCCAGCAGCCAAAGTCTAGCGGGAACTTATGAGCAGTTCTTC.

J is TRBJ2-6 and V is TRBV18, with 15 bases identical to TRBD2. The junction had 10 bases not matched to a gene; V was cut back by 3 bases and J by 4 bases. The CDR3 is 20 amino acids. Per germline, CDR1 KGHSH and CDR2 LQKENI. This CDR3 is CASSPTRTSGRVLGANVLTF. The DNA for the CDR3 is TGTGCCAGCTCACCCACTCGGACTAGCGGGAGGGTTCTCGGGGCCAACGTCCTGACTTTC.

As for this clone: Other DNA sequences in this sample translate to the same CDR3. The CDR3 nucleotides read TGCGCCAGCAGCTTGGCCGGGACAGACTCTGGAAACACCATATATTTT. It encodes CASSLAGTDSGNTIYF. The chain carries TRBV5-1 and TRBJ1-3; TRBD1 aligns across 7 bases. The J segment lost 0 bases and the V segment lost 0 bases, leaving 3 bases of the junction unmatched. The CDR3 contains 16 residues. Germline V gene sequence: CDR1 SGHRS, CDR2 YFSETQ.

The genes are TRBV7-2 and TRBJ2-5; 10 bases match TRBD2. V shed 5 bases, J shed 4 bases, and the junction held 7 bases outside the gene matches. Germline V lookup: CDR1 SGHTA, CDR2 FQGNSA. The CDR3 consists of 15 residues. The CDR3 coding sequence is TGTGCCAGCAGCCGAGCGGGAGGGCCTCTAGAGACCCAGTACTTC. Translating it yields CASSRAGGPLETQYF.

This clone was observed a single time. V is TRBV27 and J is TRBJ2-1, with TRBD2 as a possible D gene (6 bases). V gave up 2 bases and J gave up 4 bases, with 12 bases separating them. CDR1 and CDR2 (germline): MNHEY, SMNVEV (reference sequence). This CDR3 comprises 15 residues. CDR3 residues: CASSLRWEEYNEQFF. The DNA of the CDR3 is TGTGCCAGCAGTTTAAGGTGGGAGGAATACAATGAGCAGTTCTTC.

The V call is TRBV18, the J call TRBJ2-4, with TRBD2 as a possible D gene (7 bases). The length of the CDR3 is 17 residues. Germline CDR1 reads KGHSH; CDR2 reads LQKENI. Between the trimmed V and J ends, which lost 3 bases and 1 base, there was a span of 16 bases. The CDR3 loop reads CASSPLGAGAAKNIQYF. CDR3 sequence (DNA): TGTGCCAGCTCACCCCTCGGGGCGGGGGCGGCCAAAAACATTCAGTACTTC.

The chain couples TRBV11-2 to TRBJ1-5; a possible D gene is TRBD1 (6 bases). Germline V gene lookup returns CDR1 SGHAT and CDR2 FQNNGV. CDR3 length: 15 amino acids. The V end lost 5 bases, the J end lost 7 bases, and 18 bases lay between the germline ends. The CDR3 nucleotides are TGTGCCAGCAGCCTCAGGGCCGGACAGTCCCAGCCCCAGCATTTT. Translating it yields CASSLRAGQSQPQHF.

This sequence joins TRBV5-1 and TRBJ1-1, with D unclear. This CDR3 region has 15 residues. In germline, CDR1 is SGHRS, CDR2 YFSETQ. V gave up 0 bases and J gave up 1 base, with 10 bases separating them. The CDR3 coding sequence is TGCGCCAGCAGCTTGGGACCTCGGGAGAACACTGAAGCTTTCTTT. Protein product: CASSLGPRENTEAFF. The full variable domain, rest sourced from reference TRBV5-1 and TRBJ1-1, is KAGVTQTPRYLIKTRGQQVTLSCSPISGHRSVSWYQQTPGQGLQFLFEYFSETQRNKGNFPGRFSGRQFSNSRSEMNVSTLELGDSALYLCASSLGPRENTEAFFGQGTRLTVV.

The chain joins TRBV29-1 to TRBJ2-7; the match to TRBD2 covers 8 bases. The V segment lost 7 bases and the J segment 0 bases; nucleotides outside the gene matches: 14. Germline CDR1 reads SQVTM; CDR2 reads ANQGSEA. The CDR3 consists of 16 residues. CDR3 DNA sequence: TGCAGCGCTTCAGCGGGCTGGACTAGCACCTCCTACGAGCAGTACTTC. Residues: CSASAGWTSTSYEQYF.

This clone was seen only once. V usage is TRBV18 and J usage is TRBJ2-7, with TRBD2 as a possible D gene (6 bases). Germline lookup yields CDR1 KGHSH and CDR2 LQKENI. The ends were cut back, 2 bases at V and 5 bases at J, with 19 bases in the middle. The CDR3 contains 16 residues. For the CDR3, the DNA is TGTGCCAGCTCACCAATCGGGAGCCCGCTGAGGGACGAGCAGTACTTC. It encodes CASSPIGSPLRDEQYF.